Shown below are 10 T cell receptor beta chains from a single sample sequenced in a study of blood T cell repertoires in COVID-19. Produced via immunoSEQ multiplex PCR; TCRdb's table is partial and in-frame only. The sample has a few hundred thousand clones, 88% seen once. The sample comprised PBMCs or T cells enriched from blood (not recorded which). Receptors originate from a woman in her thirties or forties who had recovered from COVID-19.

CDR3 residues: CASSQEGRENTGELFF. The CDR3 coding sequence is TGCGCCAGCAGCCAAGAGGGCAGGGAGAACACCGGGGAGCTGTTTTTT. V and J are TRBV4-1 and TRBJ2-2, with D possibly matching TRBD1 (5 bases). The CDR3 has 16 residues. Germline values: CDR1 MGHRA, CDR2 YSYEKL. Trimming stripped 0 bases from V and 1 base from J, with 9 bases between.

The chain employs TRBV3-1 (or the pseudogene TRBV3-2) and TRBJ1-5, with 10 bases aligning to TRBD1. Germline CDR1 and CDR2: LGHDT and YNNKEL (reference sequence). V gave up 4 bases and J gave up 2 bases; unmatched junction bases: 8. This CDR3 has 17 amino acids. The CDR3 protein is CASSPLGGTGGNQPQHF. CDR3 bases: TGTGCCAGCAGCCCCCTTGGAGGGACAGGGGGCAATCAGCCCCAGCATTTT.

This chain connects TRBV5-1 to TRBJ2-3; 11 bases align to TRBD2. CDR1 is SGHRS, CDR2 YFSETQ, per germline. The J segment lost 4 bases and the V segment lost 3 bases, leaving 7 bases of the junction unmatched. The CDR3 covers 16 residues. The CDR3 bases are TGCGCCAGCAGCTACACTAGCGGGAGTTACGCAGATACGCAGTATTTT. It encodes CASSYTSGSYADTQYF.

This chain connects TRBV6-2 or TRBV6-3 to TRBJ1-1; D unclear. The V gene lost 2 bases and the J gene lost 0 bases, with 7 bases spanning the gap. The CDR3 is 14 residues long. The germline CDR1 and CDR2 sequences are MNHEY and SVGEGT. CDR3: CASSYEVMNTEAFF. The CDR3 coding sequence is TGTGCCAGCAGTTACGAGGTCATGAACACTGAAGCTTTCTTT.

This sequence joins TRBV6-5 and TRBJ2-3; D remains ambiguous. The CDR3 contains 12 residues. The germline V gene encodes CDR1 MNHEY and CDR2 SVGAGI. V lost 11 bases and J 2 bases, leaving 11 bases between the germline ends. The chain's CDR3 is CARRRNTDTQYF. CDR3 nucleotides: TGTGCCCGGCGGAGAAACACAGATACGCAGTATTTT.

J is TRBJ1-5 and V is TRBV2; D possibly corresponds to TRBD1 (6 bases). Germline CDR1 SNHLY, CDR2 FYNNEI. Trimming cost V 8 bases and J 2 bases, with 16 bases left between them. The CDR3 totals 15 residues. As DNA, the CDR3 is TGTGCCAGCTTCGAGGGGGGGCGGGGCAATCAGCCCCAGCATTTT. Its translation: CASFEGGRGNQPQHF.

The V call is TRBV7-2, the J call TRBJ1-3, with D unclear. V gave up 5 bases and J gave up 0 bases, with 11 bases separating them. The CDR3 totals 15 residues. Germline-derived CDR1 and CDR2 are SGHTA and FQGNSA. CDR3: CASSQRLSSGNTIYF. The CDR3 DNA is TGTGCCAGCAGCCAGAGACTAAGCTCTGGAAACACCATATATTTT.

This sequence joins TRBV6-5 and TRBJ2-1; 7 nucleotides line up with TRBD1. Germline values: CDR1 MNHEY, CDR2 SVGAGI. This CDR3 has 14 amino acids. V shed 7 bases, J shed 4 bases, and the junction held 7 bases outside the gene matches. The CDR3 spells CASTPGQPYNEQFF. The CDR3 bases are TGTGCCAGCACCCCGGGACAGCCTTACAATGAGCAGTTCTTC.

The rearrangement joins TRBV7-2 to TRBJ1-2; TRBD1 agrees at 11 bases. Germline V CDR1 and CDR2: SGHTA, FQGNSA. The CDR3 length is 16 residues. V trimming: 2 bases; J trimming: 6 bases; junction bases outside the gene matches: 8. The CDR3 DNA is TGTGCCAGCAGCTTACAGCCCCGGACAGGGGGCCATGGCTACACCTTC. Translated: CASSLQPRTGGHGYTF.

V and J are TRBV7-5 and TRBJ1-5; the table calls TRBD1, which could not be checked here. TRBV7-5 is labeled a pseudogene. CDR3 length equals 13 residues. The CDR3 region has the DNA TGTGCCAGAAGACCTCAGGGGAATCAGCCCCAGCATTTT. Translating it yields CARRPQGNQPQHF.